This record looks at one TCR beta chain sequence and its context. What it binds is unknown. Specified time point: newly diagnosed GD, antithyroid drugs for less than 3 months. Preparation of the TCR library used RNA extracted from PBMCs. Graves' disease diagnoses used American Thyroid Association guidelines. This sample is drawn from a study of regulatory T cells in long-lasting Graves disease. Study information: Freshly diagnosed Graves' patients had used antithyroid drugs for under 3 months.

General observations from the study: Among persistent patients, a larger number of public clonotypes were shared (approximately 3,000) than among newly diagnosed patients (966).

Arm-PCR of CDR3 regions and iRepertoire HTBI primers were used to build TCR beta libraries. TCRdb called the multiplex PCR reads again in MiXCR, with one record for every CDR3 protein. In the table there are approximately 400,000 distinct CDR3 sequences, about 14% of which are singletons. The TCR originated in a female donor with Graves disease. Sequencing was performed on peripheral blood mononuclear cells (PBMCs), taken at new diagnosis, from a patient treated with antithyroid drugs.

CDR3 in DNA: TGTGCCAGCAGTGAAGCGTTTCGATTCTTTTTCTATGGCTACACCTTC. Translating it yields CASSEAFRFFFYGYTF. The V and J genes are TRBV2 and TRBJ1-2; no clear D. CDR1 is SNHLY, CDR2 FYNNEI, per germline. V was trimmed by 0 bases and J by 4 bases, leaving 15 bases between them. The CDR3 is made up of 16 amino acids.